The sequence of this T cell receptor (beta chain) was determined in a study of monozygotic twins with inflammatory bowel disease. Findings and caveats of the study: Ultimately, a single strong signal or clonotype associated with IBD was not supported.

Turning to this clonotype: The target antigen is unknown.

UMIs with a 6-nucleotide sample barcode were added by template switching. TCRdb reprocessed the 5' RACE reads and stores each CDR3 protein as one record, lacking DNA. In all, the sample yields some 400,000 distinct CDR3 sequences. CDR1 LGHDT and CDR2 YNNKEL come from the germline V gene (reference sequence). The CDR3 spans 16 residues. The clonotype was recovered from a human donor with ulcerative colitis or Crohn's disease, or a healthy co-twin of an affected twin (not recorded which). The chain has TRBV3-1 and TRBJ1-1; the D gene TCRdb calls, TRBD1, cannot be checked with no DNA. Sequencing was done on a sample of blood. This CDR3 reads CASSPDGGRANTEAFF. Full variable domain (rest looked up from reference TRBV3-1 and TRBJ1-1): DTAVSQTPKYLVTQMGNDKSIKCEQNLGHDTMYWYKQDSKKFLKIMFSYNNKELIINETVPNRFSPKSPDKAHLNLHINSLELGDSAVYFCASSPDGGRANTEAFFGQGTRLTVV.